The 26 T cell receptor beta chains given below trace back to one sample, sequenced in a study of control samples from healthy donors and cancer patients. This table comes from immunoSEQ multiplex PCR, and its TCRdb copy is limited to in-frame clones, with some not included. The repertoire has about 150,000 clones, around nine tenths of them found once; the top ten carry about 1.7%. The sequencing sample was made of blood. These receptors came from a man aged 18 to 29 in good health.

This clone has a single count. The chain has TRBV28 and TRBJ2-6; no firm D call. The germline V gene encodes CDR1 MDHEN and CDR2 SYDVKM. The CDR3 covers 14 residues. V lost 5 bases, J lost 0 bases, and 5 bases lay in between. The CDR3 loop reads CASSQSSGANVLTF. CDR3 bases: TGTGCCAGCAGTCAAAGCTCTGGGGCCAACGTCCTGACTTTC.

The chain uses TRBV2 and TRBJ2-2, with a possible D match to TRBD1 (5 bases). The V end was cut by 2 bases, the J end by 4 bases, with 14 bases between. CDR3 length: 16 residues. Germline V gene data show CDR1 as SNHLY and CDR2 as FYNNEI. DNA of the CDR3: TGTGCCAGCAGTGAACCAGCGACCCAGGGCACCGGGGAGCTGTTTTTT. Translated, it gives CASSEPATQGTGELFF.

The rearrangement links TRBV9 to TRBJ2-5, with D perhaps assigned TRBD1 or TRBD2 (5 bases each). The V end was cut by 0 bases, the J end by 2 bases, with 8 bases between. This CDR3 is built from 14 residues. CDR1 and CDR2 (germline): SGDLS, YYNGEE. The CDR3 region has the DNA TGTGCCAGCAGCGTAGGGGACGGACAAGAGACCCAGTACTTC. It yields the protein CASSVGDGQETQYF.

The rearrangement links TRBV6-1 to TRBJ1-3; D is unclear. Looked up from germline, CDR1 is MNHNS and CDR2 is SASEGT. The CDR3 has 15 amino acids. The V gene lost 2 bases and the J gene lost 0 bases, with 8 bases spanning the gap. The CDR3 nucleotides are TGTGCCAGCAGTGAACAGCCTGACTCTGGAAACACCATATATTTT. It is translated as CASSEQPDSGNTIYF.

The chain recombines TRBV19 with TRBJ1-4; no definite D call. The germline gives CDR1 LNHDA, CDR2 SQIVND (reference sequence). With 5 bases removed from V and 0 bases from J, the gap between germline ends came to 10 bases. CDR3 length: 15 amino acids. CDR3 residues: CASSVTITTNEKLFF. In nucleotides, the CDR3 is TGTGCCAGTAGTGTCACGATAACAACTAATGAAAAACTGTTTTTT.

CDR3 in amino acids: CATSERDTDQFF. The CDR3 nucleotides are TGTGCCACCAGCGAACGGGACACCGACCAGTTCTTC. The genes are TRBV15 and TRBJ2-1, with D perhaps TRBD1 (6 bases). CDR3 length: 12 residues. CDR1 is LNHNV, CDR2 YYDKDF, per germline (reference sequence). Between the trimmed V and J ends, which lost 5 bases and 13 bases, there was a span of 15 bases.

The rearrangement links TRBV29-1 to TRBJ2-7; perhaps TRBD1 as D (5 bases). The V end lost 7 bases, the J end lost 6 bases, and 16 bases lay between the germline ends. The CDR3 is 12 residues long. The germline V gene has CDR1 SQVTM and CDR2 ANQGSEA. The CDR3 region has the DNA TGCAGCGGACGAACTGGGGCCGGCGAGCAGTACTTC. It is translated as CSGRTGAGEQYF.

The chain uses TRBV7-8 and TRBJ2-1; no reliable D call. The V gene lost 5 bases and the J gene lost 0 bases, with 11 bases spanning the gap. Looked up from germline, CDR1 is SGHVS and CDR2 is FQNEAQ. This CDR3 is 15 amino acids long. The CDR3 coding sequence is TGTGCCAGCAGCGCCCGGGCCAGCTCCTACAATGAGCAGTTCTTC. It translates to CASSARASSYNEQFF.

The CDR3 sequence is CASSFRGANEKLFF. DNA of the CDR3: TGTGCCAGCAGCTTCAGGGGTGCTAATGAAAAACTGTTTTTT. The rearrangement links TRBV11-1 to TRBJ1-4; a weak D match, TRBD1 (6 bases). The CDR3 consists of 14 residues. Germline V lookup: CDR1 SGHAT, CDR2 FQDESV (reference sequence). Trimming removed 3 bases from V and 3 bases from J, with 8 bases in between.

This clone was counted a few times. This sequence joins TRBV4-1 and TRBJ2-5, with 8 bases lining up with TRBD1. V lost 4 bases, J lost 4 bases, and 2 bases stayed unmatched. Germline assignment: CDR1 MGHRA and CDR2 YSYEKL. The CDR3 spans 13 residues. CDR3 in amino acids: CASSPTGGETQYF. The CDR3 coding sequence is TGCGCCAGCAGCCCAACAGGGGGAGAGACCCAGTACTTC.

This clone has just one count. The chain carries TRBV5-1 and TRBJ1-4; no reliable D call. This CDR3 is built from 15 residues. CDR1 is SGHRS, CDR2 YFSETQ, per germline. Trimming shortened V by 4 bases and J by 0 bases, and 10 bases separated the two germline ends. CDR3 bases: TGCGCCAGCAGCCCGTCCTGGGCAACTAATGAAAAACTGTTTTTT. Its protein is CASSPSWATNEKLFF.

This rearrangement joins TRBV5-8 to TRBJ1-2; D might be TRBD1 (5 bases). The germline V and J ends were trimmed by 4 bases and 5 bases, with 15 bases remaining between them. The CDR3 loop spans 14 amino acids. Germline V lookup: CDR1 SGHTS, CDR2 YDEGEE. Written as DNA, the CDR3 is TGTGCCAGCAGCCCCAAGGGGCGTCGGTATGGCTACACCTTC. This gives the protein CASSPKGRRYGYTF. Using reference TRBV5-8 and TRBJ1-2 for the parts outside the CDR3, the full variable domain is EAGVTQSPTHLIKTRGQQATLRCSPISGHTSVYWYQQALGLGLQFLLWYDEGEERNRGNFPPRFSGRQFPNYSSELNVNALELEDSALYLCASSPKGRRYGYTFGSGTRLTVV.

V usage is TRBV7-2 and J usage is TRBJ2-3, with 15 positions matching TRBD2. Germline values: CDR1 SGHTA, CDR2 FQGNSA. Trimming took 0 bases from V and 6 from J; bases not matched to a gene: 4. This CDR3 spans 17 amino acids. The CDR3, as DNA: TGTGCCAGCAGCTTAGCGCGGACTAGCGGGGGGGCGGATACGCAGTATTTT. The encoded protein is CASSLARTSGGADTQYF.

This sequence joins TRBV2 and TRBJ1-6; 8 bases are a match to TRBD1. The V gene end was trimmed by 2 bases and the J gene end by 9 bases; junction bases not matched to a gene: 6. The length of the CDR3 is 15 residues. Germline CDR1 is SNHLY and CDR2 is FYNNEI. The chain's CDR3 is CASSERAGGRSPLHF. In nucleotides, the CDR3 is TGTGCCAGCAGTGAAAGGGCAGGGGGCCGTTCACCCCTCCACTTT.

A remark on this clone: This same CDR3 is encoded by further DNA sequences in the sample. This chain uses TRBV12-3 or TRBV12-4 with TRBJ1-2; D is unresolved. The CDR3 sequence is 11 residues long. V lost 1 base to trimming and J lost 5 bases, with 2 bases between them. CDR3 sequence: CASSLGYGYTF. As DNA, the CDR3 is TGTGCCAGCAGTTTAGGTTATGGCTACACCTTC.

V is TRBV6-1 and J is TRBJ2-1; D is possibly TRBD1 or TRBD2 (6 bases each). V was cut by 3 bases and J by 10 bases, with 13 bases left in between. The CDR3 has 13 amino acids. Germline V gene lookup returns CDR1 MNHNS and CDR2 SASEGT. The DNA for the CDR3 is TGTGCCAGCAGTGAGTTGGGGGGCAGGGAGCAGTTCTTC. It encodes CASSELGGREQFF.

Written as DNA, the CDR3 is TGTGCCACCAGTCCCCGCAGGGGTGAGTGGGCTAGCACAGATACGCAGTATTTT. Its protein is CATSPRRGEWASTDTQYF. The J gene is TRBJ2-3, the V gene TRBV24-1; possible D gene TRBD1, 6 bases. This CDR3 comprises 18 residues. Trimming took 6 bases from V and 0 from J, leaving 21 bases between them. The germline gives CDR1 KGHDR, CDR2 SFDVKD.

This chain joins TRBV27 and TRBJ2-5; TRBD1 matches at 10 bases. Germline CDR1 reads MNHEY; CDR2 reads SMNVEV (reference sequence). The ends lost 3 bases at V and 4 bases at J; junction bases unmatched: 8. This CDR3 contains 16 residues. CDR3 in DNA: TGTGCCAGCAGTTTGAGGGAAGGGGACAGGGGAGAGACCCAGTACTTC. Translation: CASSLREGDRGETQYF.

CDR3 nucleotides: TGTGCCAGTAGTATTCAGTGGGACCGACCAATGTATTTT. Its translation is CASSIQWDRPMYF. The chain has TRBV19 and TRBJ2-3; possibly TRBD1 or TRBD2 for D (5 bases each). V dropped 3 bases and J dropped 14 bases, with 18 bases sitting between them. This CDR3 comprises 13 residues. Looked up from germline, CDR1 is LNHDA and CDR2 is SQIVND (reference sequence).

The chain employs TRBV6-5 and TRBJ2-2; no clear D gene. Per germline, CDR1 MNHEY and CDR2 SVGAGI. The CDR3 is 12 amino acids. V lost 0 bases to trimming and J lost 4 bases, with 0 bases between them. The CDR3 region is CASSYSTGELFF. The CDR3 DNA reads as TGTGCCAGCAGTTACTCCACCGGGGAGCTGTTTTTT.

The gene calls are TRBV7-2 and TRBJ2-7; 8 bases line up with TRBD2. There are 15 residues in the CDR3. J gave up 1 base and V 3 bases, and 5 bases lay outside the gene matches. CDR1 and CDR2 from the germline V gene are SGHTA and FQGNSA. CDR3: CASSLAGGGSYEQYF. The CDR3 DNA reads TGTGCCAGCAGCTTGGCGGGGGGAGGGTCCTACGAGCAGTACTTC.

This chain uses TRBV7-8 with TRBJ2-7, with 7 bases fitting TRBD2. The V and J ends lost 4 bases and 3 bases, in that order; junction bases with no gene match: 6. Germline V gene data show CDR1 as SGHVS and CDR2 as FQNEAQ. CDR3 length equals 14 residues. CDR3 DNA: TGTGCCAGCAGCTCTACCGGGAGGAACTACGAGCAGTACTTC. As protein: CASSSTGRNYEQYF.

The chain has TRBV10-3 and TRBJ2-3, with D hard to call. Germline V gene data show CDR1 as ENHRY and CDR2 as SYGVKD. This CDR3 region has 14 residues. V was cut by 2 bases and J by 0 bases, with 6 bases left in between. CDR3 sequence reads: CAISETVSTDTQYF. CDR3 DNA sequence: TGTGCCATCAGTGAGACAGTTAGCACAGATACGCAGTATTTT.

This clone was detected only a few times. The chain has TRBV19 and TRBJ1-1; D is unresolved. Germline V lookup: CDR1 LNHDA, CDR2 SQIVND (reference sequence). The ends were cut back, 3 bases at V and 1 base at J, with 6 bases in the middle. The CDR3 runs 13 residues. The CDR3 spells CASSIGTNTEAFF. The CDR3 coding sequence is TGTGCCAGTAGTATTGGCACGAACACTGAAGCTTTCTTT.

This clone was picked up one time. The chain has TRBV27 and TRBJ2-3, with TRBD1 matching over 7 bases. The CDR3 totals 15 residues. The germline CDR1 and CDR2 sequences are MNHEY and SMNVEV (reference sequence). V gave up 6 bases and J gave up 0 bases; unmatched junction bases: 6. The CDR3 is CASRGQFHSTDTQYF. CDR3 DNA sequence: TGTGCCAGCAGGGGACAGTTCCATAGCACAGATACGCAGTATTTT.

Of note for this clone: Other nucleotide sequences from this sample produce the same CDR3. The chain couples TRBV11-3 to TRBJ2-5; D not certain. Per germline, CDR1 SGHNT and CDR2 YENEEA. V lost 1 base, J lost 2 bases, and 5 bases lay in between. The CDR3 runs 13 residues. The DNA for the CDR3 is TGTGCCAGCAGCTTAGGCTTACAAGAGACCCAGTACTTC. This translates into CASSLGLQETQYF.